These 24 T cell receptor beta chains originate from one sample sequenced in a study of T cells in Graves' hyperthyroidism and ophthalmopathy. RNA transcripts gave rise to amplified TCR beta CDR3 regions. Researchers ran a first-round RT-PCR on the TCR CDR3 using the HTBI primer set. TCRdb independently ran MiXCR on the multiplex PCR reads; one entry per CDR3 protein. The sample has about 420,000 distinct CDR3 sequences; roughly 14% are singletons. Sequencing input: blood. The receptors shown here come from a woman aged 18-29 years with Graves' hyperthyroidism.

Notes on this clonotype: An end of the junction does not agree with germline; a read error may underlie this. The chain recombines TRBV9 with TRBJ1-1; D might be TRBD1 (5 bases). This CDR3 region has 13 residues. Germline V gene sequence: CDR1 SGDLS, CDR2 YYNGEE. In DNA, the CDR3 is TGTGCCAGCAGCTCGGACGGGACCACTGGAGCTTTCTTT. Protein: CASSSDGTTGAFF.

The V gene is TRBV4-2, the J gene TRBJ2-7; TRBD2 matches 13 bases. The CDR3 loop spans 17 amino acids. Germline V gene lookup returns CDR1 LGHNA and CDR2 YNFKEQ. J lost 5 bases, V lost 4 bases, and 11 bases had no gene match. The CDR3 DNA is TGTGCCAGCAGCCGCCGGACTAGCGGGAGTGCGCTGAACGAGCAGTACTTC. Translating it yields CASSRRTSGSALNEQYF.

The chain carries TRBV10-1 and TRBJ2-2; 7 bases agree with TRBD1. Germline CDR1 WNHNN, CDR2 SYGVQD (reference sequence). J gave up 4 bases and V 6 bases, and 2 bases lay outside the gene matches. This CDR3 has 13 residues. CDR3 nucleotide sequence: TGCGCCAGCAGCGACAGGGCCACCGGGGAGCTGTTTTTT. Amino acids: CASSDRATGELFF.

This clonotype was counted ten times or more. This chain connects TRBV2 to TRBJ1-6, with D perhaps TRBD1 (6 bases). Germline CDR1 reads SNHLY; CDR2 reads FYNNEI. Trimming stripped 5 bases from V and 7 bases from J, with 15 bases between. This CDR3 has 15 amino acids. Here the CDR3 reads CASSKEQGTNSPLHF. CDR3 nucleotide sequence: TGTGCCAGCAGTAAAGAACAGGGTACGAATTCACCCCTCCACTTT.

The chain carries TRBV29-1 and TRBJ2-3; 8 bases are shared with TRBD2. The CDR3 contains 12 residues. In germline, CDR1 is SQVTM, CDR2 ANQGSEA. V lost 2 bases and J lost 10; bases outside the gene matches: 5. The CDR3 region is CSVENTSGAQYF. The CDR3 DNA follows: TGCAGCGTTGAAAATACTAGCGGCGCGCAGTATTTT.

This clonotype showed up many times. This rearrangement joins TRBV28 to TRBJ1-5; weak D call: TRBD1 (6 bases). The CDR3 covers 19 residues. The V end lost 6 bases, the J end lost 0 bases, and 24 bases lay between the germline ends. The germline gives CDR1 MDHEN, CDR2 SYDVKM. CDR3 DNA sequence: TGTGCCAGCAGCCCCCCCGTCCACAGGGCGCCCCTTAGCAATCAGCCCCAGCATTTT. Translating it yields CASSPPVHRAPLSNQPQHF.

This sequence joins TRBV11-1 and TRBJ2-3, with 16 bases aligning to TRBD2. The CDR3 has 20 amino acids. Germline CDR1 and CDR2: SGHAT and FQDESV (reference sequence). Unmatched junction bases numbered 11, after V lost 5 bases and J lost 0 bases. The CDR3 here is CASSQDHGTSGGASTDTQYF. The CDR3 nucleotides are TGTGCCAGCAGCCAAGATCACGGGACTAGCGGGGGGGCGAGCACAGATACGCAGTATTTT. The whole variable domain, filled in from reference TRBV11-1 and TRBJ2-3, reads EAEVAQSPRYKITEKSQAVAFWCDPISGHATLYWYRQILGQGPELLVQFQDESVVDDSQLPKDRFSAERLKGVDSTLKIQPAELGDSAMYLCASSQDHGTSGGASTDTQYFGPGTRLTVL.

This clonotype was seen ten or more times. The chain is built from TRBV2 and TRBJ2-7, with D perhaps given as TRBD1 or TRBD2 (5 bases each). Trimming removed 4 bases at V and 10 bases at J, with 20 bases between. This CDR3 has 14 residues. Germline V gene lookup returns CDR1 SNHLY and CDR2 FYNNEI. In DNA form, the CDR3 reads TGTGCCAGCAGTGGGGACCTGAGGGCCCACCCACAGTACTTC. Encoded protein: CASSGDLRAHPQYF.

Many counts were recorded for this clonotype. The V call is TRBV2, the J call TRBJ1-6; the D is unclear. V shed 7 bases and J shed 10 bases, with 8 bases lying between them. CDR3 length: 11 amino acids. The germline V gene encodes CDR1 SNHLY and CDR2 FYNNEI. The CDR3 region has the DNA TGTGCCAGCATGGATGGATCACCCCTCCACTTT. Translation gives CASMDGSPLHF.

This clonotype showed up just a few times. The DNA of the CDR3 is TGTGCCAGCAGCTCCTACACGGACAGTGTTAGCACTGAAGCTTTCTTT. As protein: CASSSYTDSVSTEAFF. J is TRBJ1-1 and V is TRBV11-2; possibly TRBD1 for D (6 bases). V was cut by 4 bases and J by 4 bases, with 19 bases left in between. The CDR3 runs to 16 residues. The germline V gene encodes CDR1 SGHAT and CDR2 FQNNGV.

The V gene is TRBV29-1, the J gene TRBJ2-3; TRBD2 aligns across 9 bases. V lost 4 bases to trimming and J lost 5 bases; unmatched junction nucleotides: 7. Germline V lookup: CDR1 SQVTM, CDR2 ANQGSEA. The CDR3 consists of 14 residues. CDR3 loop: CSVVSGGMVDTQYF. As DNA, the CDR3 is TGCAGCGTTGTAAGCGGGGGGATGGTAGATACGCAGTATTTT.

This clonotype was detected ten times or more. The chain joins TRBV20-1 to TRBJ2-7; 11 bases are shared with TRBD2. The ends lost 5 bases at V and 2 bases at J; junction bases unmatched: 2. The CDR3 is made up of 13 amino acids. Germline V CDR1 and CDR2: DFQATT, SNEGSKA (reference sequence). CDR3 protein: CSAGSGGAYEQYF. CDR3 nucleotide sequence: TGCAGTGCTGGTAGCGGGGGGGCCTACGAGCAGTACTTC.

This clonotype was seen a handful of times. V usage is TRBV20-1 and J usage is TRBJ2-1; 9 nucleotides match TRBD1. Unmatched junction bases numbered 7, after V lost 3 bases and J lost 4 bases. Looked up from germline, CDR1 is DFQATT and CDR2 is SNEGSKA (reference sequence). CDR3 length: 15 residues. CDR3 loop: CSARLTGGLYNEQFF. DNA of the CDR3: TGCAGTGCTAGGTTGACAGGGGGTTTATACAATGAGCAGTTCTTC.

The V and J genes are TRBV10-1 and TRBJ2-7, with D perhaps assigned TRBD1 or TRBD2 (5 bases each). Between the trimmed V and J ends, which lost 6 bases and 6 bases, there was a span of 21 bases. The CDR3 has 15 amino acids. Germline loops: CDR1 WNHNN, CDR2 SYGVQD (reference sequence). The DNA of the CDR3 is TGCGCCAGCAGCCCTTGGGCAGCGCGAGGGGTCGAGCAGTACTTC. As protein: CASSPWAARGVEQYF.

This clonotype was counted ten times or more. V gene TRBV12-3 or TRBV12-4 combines with J gene TRBJ1-1, with 9 bases that match TRBD1. The CDR3 consists of 18 residues. V lost 1 base, J lost 6 bases, and 15 bases stayed unmatched. The CDR3: CASSLGLGQGDGSAEAFF. The CDR3 DNA reads as TGTGCCAGCAGTTTAGGGTTGGGACAGGGAGACGGGTCCGCTGAAGCTTTCTTT.

This clonotype was counted once. The V call is TRBV7-8, the J call TRBJ2-5; D remains unclear. Germline CDR1 is SGHVS and CDR2 is FQNEAQ. The V end was cut by 5 bases, the J end by 4 bases, with 17 bases between. The CDR3 is 15 amino acids. The CDR3 sequence is CASSQGGTISETQYF. For the CDR3, the DNA is TGTGCCAGCAGCCAAGGTGGCACCATATCAGAGACCCAGTACTTC.

Ten or more counts support this clonotype. The chain uses TRBV12-3 or TRBV12-4 and TRBJ2-2; D call uncertain. V lost 8 bases and J lost 8, with 15 bases in between. The CDR3 is made up of 13 amino acids. As DNA, the CDR3 is TGTGCCAGCGGAAAGAAGGGCCGGGGGGAGCTGTTTTTT. Translating it yields CASGKKGRGELFF.

CDR3 protein: CASGLVLTQQFF. The CDR3 DNA reads TGTGCTAGTGGTTTGGTATTAACTCAGCAGTTCTTC. This rearrangement joins TRBV12-5 to TRBJ2-1; D remains ambiguous. The germline gives CDR1 LGHNT, CDR2 FRNRAP. Between the trimmed V and J ends, which lost 0 bases and 11 bases, there was a span of 8 bases. The CDR3 runs to 12 residues.

With respect to this clonotype: This could be a read error, since a much larger clone is one nucleotide away. The chain couples TRBV27 to TRBJ2-2, with D perhaps TRBD2 (5 bases). CDR3 size: 14 residues. Germline CDR1 is MNHEY and CDR2 is SMNVEV (reference sequence). The CDR3 DNA reads as TGTGCCAGCAGTCCCCTCAGAGAGTCCGGGGAGCTGTCTTTT. Amino acids: CASSPLRESGELSF.

In its sample, this clonotype was seen a few times. The chain carries TRBV5-8 and TRBJ1-2; 7 nucleotides align to TRBD1. The CDR3 has 14 amino acids. V shed 2 bases, J shed 4 bases, and the junction held 5 bases outside the gene matches. CDR1 is SGHTS and CDR2 is YDEGEE in the germline V gene. CDR3 bases: TGTGCCAGCAGCTTTTACAGGGGAGGCTATGGCTACACCTTC. It codes for CASSFYRGGYGYTF.

The CDR3 region has the DNA TGCGCCAGCAGCTTTGGGCTCGTAACTGAATCCTACAATGAGCAGTTCTTC. The encoded protein is CASSFGLVTESYNEQFF. The J gene is TRBJ2-1, the V gene TRBV5-1; D not certain. V was trimmed by 2 bases and J by 1 base, leaving 16 bases between them. Germline V gene sequence: CDR1 SGHRS, CDR2 YFSETQ. The CDR3 is 17 residues long.

This clonotype was detected many times. The chain employs TRBV6-2 or TRBV6-3 and TRBJ2-7; 9 nucleotides match TRBD1. The V gene end was trimmed by 1 base and the J gene end by 4 bases; junction bases not matched to a gene: 2. This CDR3 is built from 14 residues. Germline CDR1 reads MNHEY; CDR2 reads SVGEGT. The CDR3 DNA follows: TGTGCCAGCAGTTACTTGGGACAGGGATACGAGCAGTACTTC. Its protein is CASSYLGQGYEQYF.

This clonotype was detected ten times or more. This sequence joins TRBV20-1 and TRBJ1-4; D possibly corresponds to TRBD1 (5 bases). CDR3 length equals 15 residues. Trimming cost V 3 bases and J 5 bases, with 16 bases left between them. The germline V gene encodes CDR1 DFQATT and CDR2 SNEGSKA (reference sequence). The CDR3 spells CSASPIGRGNEKLFF. In DNA, the CDR3 is TGCAGTGCTAGCCCTATTGGACGGGGGAATGAAAAACTGTTTTTT.

This clonotype was detected ten times or more. The chain has TRBV6-2 or TRBV6-3 and TRBJ1-1; D remains unclear. The germline CDR1 and CDR2 sequences are MNHEY and SVGEGT. The V and J ends lost 3 bases and 4 bases respectively, with 9 bases between them. This CDR3 is built from 13 residues. The CDR3 loop reads CASSYGGATEAFF. The CDR3 DNA reads as TGTGCCAGCAGTTATGGAGGAGCCACTGAAGCTTTCTTT.